Detailed here is one T cell receptor beta chain. This clonotype was picked up a small number of times. What antigen it recognizes has not been identified. Per-base qualities were not stored, and no clone one base away is much larger. V is shortened by 4 bases, J by 9 bases, and the region joining them spans 12 bases. CDR1 is given as KGHDR and CDR2 as SFDVKD, both from the germline V gene. Its CDR3 holds 13 amino acids, cysteine through phenylalanine. Here the CDR3 DNA is all that survives: 39 bases in frame from base 1. The data are from a study of response to subunit inactivated influenza vaccine (dated by TCRdb to about 2018). In terms of the full investigation: The study used deep quantitative T cell receptor repertoire profiling to track responses to a trivalent subunit inactivated influenza vaccine. Study-wide findings and limitations: The authors proposed that each seasonal influenza vaccination may bring in only a limited number of new T cells.

The library was generated by RT-PCR. Sequencing was carried out with an Illumina HiSeq 2500. TCRdb redid the processing of the public reads, applying fastp at Q25 and MiXCR, and retained in-frame beta chains. Identical CDR3 protein sequences are pooled into one entry, listed with their most common genes and DNA. This sample comprises 550,000 to 800,000 distinct CDR3 sequences, approximately 13% of them detected only once. 6% to 7% of the sample belongs to the ten largest clones. The clonotype originates from a man aged 50-59 years who received an inactivated influenza vaccine. Donor details come from another sample of the same person, matched by shared clones. The material sequenced was PBMCs from blood, taken 14 to 15 days before vaccination. This sequence uses TRBV24-1 and TRBJ2-1, with the D gene too uncertain to name. The CDR3 loop reads CATSDPDPREQFF. The nucleotides are TGTGCCACCAGTGACCCCGATCCCCGTGAGCAGTTCTTC.